The next 22 T cell receptor beta chains were all read from a single sample in a study of blood T cell repertoires in COVID-19. Method: immunoSEQ multiplex PCR; TCRdb's copy keeps in-frame clones and lacks some. The profile shows about 140,000 clones, 65% to 90% of them singletons. Sequenced input: peripheral blood. These receptor sequences come from a man between 50 and 59 years old with acute or convalescent COVID-19.

The V call is TRBV3-1 (or the pseudogene TRBV3-2), the J call TRBJ1-4; perhaps TRBD1 as D (6 bases). This CDR3 spans 18 amino acids. Germline V gene data show CDR1 as LGHDT and CDR2 as YNNKEL (reference sequence). With 0 bases removed from V and 3 bases from J, the gap between germline ends came to 17 bases. This chain's CDR3 is CASSQDPGAILANEKLFF. The CDR3 bases are TGTGCCAGCAGCCAAGATCCAGGGGCAATACTAGCTAATGAAAAACTGTTTTTT.

This chain uses TRBV6-4 with TRBJ2-2, with D uncertain. CDR3 length: 14 residues. Per the germline V gene, CDR1 is MRHNA and CDR2 is SNTAGT. The germline V and J ends were trimmed by 5 bases and 1 base, with 8 bases remaining between them. CDR3 sequence reads: CASSLAENTGELFF. The CDR3, as DNA: TGTGCCAGCAGTCTTGCGGAGAACACCGGGGAGCTGTTTTTT.

The CDR3 region is CASSPRASTETQYF. In DNA, the CDR3 is TGTGCCAGTAGCCCCCGGGCTAGCACAGAGACCCAGTACTTC. The chain uses TRBV19 and TRBJ2-5; a possible D gene is TRBD2 (5 bases). The V end lost 6 bases, the J end lost 4 bases, and 15 bases lay between the germline ends. This CDR3 region has 14 residues. The germline CDR1 and CDR2 sequences are LNHDA and SQIVND (reference sequence).

The J gene is TRBJ1-6, the V gene TRBV6-5; TRBD1 aligns across 8 bases. Looked up from germline, CDR1 is MNHEY and CDR2 is SVGAGI. After removal of 10 bases from V and 6 bases from J, the junction contained 5 bases not matched to a gene. The CDR3 spans 13 residues. The CDR3, as DNA: TGTGCCACCCGGGACAGGCTTAATTCACCCCTCCACTTT. Translated: CATRDRLNSPLHF.

V usage is TRBV6-6 and J usage is TRBJ1-6; 7 bases are a match to TRBD1. The CDR3 is 16 residues long. Germline CDR1 reads MNHNY; CDR2 reads SVGAGI (reference sequence). J was trimmed by 7 bases and V by 6 bases; bases with no gene match: 12. CDR3 in amino acids: CASSSFSGTENSPLHF. The CDR3 DNA reads as TGTGCCAGCAGCTCCTTTTCCGGGACAGAGAATTCACCCCTCCACTTT.

This sequence joins TRBV18 and TRBJ1-6, with 8 bases lining up with TRBD1. Trimming took 3 bases from V and 9 from J; bases not matched to a gene: 7. CDR3 length: 15 residues. The V gene's germline CDR1 is KGHSH and CDR2 LQKENI. CDR3 DNA: TGTGCCAGCTCACCTCCCGCGGACAGGGTTTCACCCCTCCACTTT. It translates to CASSPPADRVSPLHF.

The V gene is TRBV24-1, the J gene TRBJ2-3; 9 bases match TRBD1. The trim removed 3 bases at V and 4 bases at J, leaving 7 bases unmatched. Germline V gene sequence: CDR1 KGHDR, CDR2 SFDVKD. The CDR3 covers 16 residues. The CDR3 DNA follows: TGTGCCACCAGTGATCGGACAGGGGAGGAGGCAGATACGCAGTATTTT. It encodes CATSDRTGEEADTQYF.

The V gene is TRBV10-1, the J gene TRBJ1-5; D call uncertain. The CDR3 runs to 13 residues. V lost 1 base and J 5 bases, leaving 6 bases between the germline ends. In germline, CDR1 is WNHNN, CDR2 SYGVQD (reference sequence). The CDR3 DNA reads TGCGCCAGCAGTGAGTTTTTCGATCAGCCCCAGCATTTT. Its protein is CASSEFFDQPQHF.

The V and J genes are TRBV11-3 and TRBJ2-7; D is undetermined. This CDR3 is 15 amino acids long. V gave up 5 bases and J gave up 0 bases, with 14 bases separating them. The germline V gene encodes CDR1 SGHNT and CDR2 YENEEA. This chain's CDR3 is CASSLAIYDSYEQYF. The CDR3 nucleotides are TGTGCCAGCAGCCTCGCGATATACGACTCCTACGAGCAGTACTTC.

The rearrangement joins TRBV5-5 to TRBJ1-4, with D tentatively TRBD1 (6 bases). The germline V gene encodes CDR1 SGHKS and CDR2 YYEKEE (reference sequence). The CDR3 totals 15 residues. V dropped 4 bases and J dropped 2 bases, with 12 bases sitting between them. CDR3 coding DNA: TGTGCCAGCAGCACCAGGGGCGGCACTAATGAAAAACTGTTTTTT. Its protein product is CASSTRGGTNEKLFF.

The chain is built from TRBV6-5 and TRBJ1-2, with TRBD1 identical over 7 bases. Trimming cost V 10 bases and J 2 bases; bases outside gene matches: 10. This CDR3 spans 14 amino acids. Germline CDR1 is MNHEY and CDR2 is SVGAGI. The CDR3 nucleotides are TGTGCCACCAAATTATCGACAGGGAACTATGGCTACACCTTC. Protein product: CATKLSTGNYGYTF.

Here the CDR3 reads CAISESTGGNSPLHF. The CDR3 DNA reads as TGTGCCATCAGTGAGTCGACAGGGGGTAATTCACCCCTCCACTTT. The chain employs TRBV10-3 and TRBJ1-6; 9 bases agree with TRBD1. CDR3 length: 15 amino acids. Germline V gives CDR1 ENHRY, CDR2 SYGVKD. V gave up 0 bases and J gave up 6 bases; unmatched junction bases: 0.

The V gene is TRBV29-1, the J gene TRBJ2-7; a possible D gene is TRBD2 (6 bases). Germline-derived CDR1 and CDR2 are SQVTM and ANQGSEA. Deletions cut 4 bases from V and 4 bases from J, with 11 bases between. CDR3 length: 12 amino acids. The CDR3 spells CSVGVAGYEQYF. CDR3 sequence (DNA): TGCAGCGTTGGGGTTGCGGGGTACGAGCAGTACTTC.

The chain uses TRBV10-3 and TRBJ2-1; TRBD2 agrees at 15 bases. The V gene's germline CDR1 is ENHRY and CDR2 SYGVKD. V lost 7 bases to trimming and J lost 5 bases; unmatched junction nucleotides: 9. The CDR3 extends over 17 amino acids. The CDR3 loop reads CAIKGLAGGPPDNEQFF. CDR3 sequence (DNA): TGTGCCATCAAGGGACTAGCGGGGGGACCTCCCGACAATGAGCAGTTCTTC.

V usage is TRBV10-3 and J usage is TRBJ2-7; 7 nucleotides align to TRBD2. The CDR3 is 15 residues long. V trimming: 0 bases; J trimming: 2 bases; junction bases outside the gene matches: 4. Germline values: CDR1 ENHRY, CDR2 SYGVKD. CDR3 DNA: TGTGCCATCAGTGAGTCCTACGGGACTACCTACGAGCAGTACTTC. Amino acids: CAISESYGTTYEQYF.

The J gene is TRBJ1-2, the V gene TRBV28; D unresolved. This CDR3 has 10 residues. Germline CDR1 and CDR2: MDHEN and SYDVKM. Trimming removed 7 bases at V and 5 bases at J, with 5 bases between. CDR3 in amino acids: CASKTYGYTF. CDR3 DNA: TGTGCCAGCAAGACTTATGGCTACACCTTC.

This clone occurred once. The chain recombines TRBV21-1 with TRBJ2-3; the table assigns TRBD1, which was not confirmed against the DNA. TRBV21-1 is a pseudogene locus. This CDR3 has 19 amino acids. CDR3 sequence: CASSKVDRSFPSSTDTQYF. In DNA form, the CDR3 reads TGTGCCAGCAGCAAAGTTGACAGGAGCTTCCCCTCTAGCACAGATACGCAGTATTTT.

This clone was observed a few times. The rearrangement links TRBV3-1 (or the pseudogene TRBV3-2) to TRBJ1-2, with unresolved D. This CDR3 contains 14 residues. Germline loops: CDR1 LGHDT, CDR2 YNNKEL (reference sequence). Deletions cut 2 bases from V and 6 bases from J, with 13 bases between. CDR3 region: CASSQHNSRDGYTF. CDR3 coding DNA: TGTGCCAGCAGCCAACATAATTCGCGGGATGGCTACACCTTC.

The V call is TRBV5-1, the J call TRBJ2-1, with 8 bases identical to TRBD2. CDR1 and CDR2 from the germline V gene are SGHRS and YFSETQ. V shed 4 bases, J shed 3 bases, and the junction held 6 bases outside the gene matches. CDR3 length: 15 amino acids. This CDR3 is CASSPLAGNYNEQFF. CDR3 in DNA: TGCGCCAGCAGCCCATTAGCGGGAAACTACAATGAGCAGTTCTTC.

The chain combines TRBV7-2 with TRBJ2-1; D may be TRBD1 (6 bases). The germline V and J ends were trimmed by 4 bases and 4 bases, with 11 bases remaining between them. This CDR3 comprises 14 residues. From germline, CDR1 is SGHTA and CDR2 FQGNSA. CDR3 nucleotide sequence: TGTGCCAGCAGCTCAGGGACATTTTACAATGAGCAGTTCTTC. It translates to CASSSGTFYNEQFF.

V and J are TRBV6-1 and TRBJ1-2; 8 nucleotides match TRBD1. Per the germline V gene, CDR1 is MNHNS and CDR2 is SASEGT. V lost 2 bases to trimming and J lost 4 bases; unmatched junction nucleotides: 3. The CDR3 covers 14 residues. CDR3 nucleotides: TGTGCCAGCAGTGAACAACAGGGGGGCTATGGCTACACCTTC. The encoded protein is CASSEQQGGYGYTF.

The CDR3 reads CASSEGGAGELFF. The DNA for the CDR3 is TGTGCCAGCAGTGAGGGGGGGGCCGGGGAGCTGTTTTTT. The chain is built from TRBV6-1 and TRBJ2-2, with 7 bases fitting TRBD2. The CDR3 has 13 amino acids. Germline CDR1 is MNHNS and CDR2 is SASEGT. V was clipped by 3 bases and J by 6 bases; unmatched bases: 1.